Listed below are T cell receptor beta chains from one sample, sequenced in a study of metastatic and nonmetastatic thyroid tumors. TCRdb re-clonotyped the PCR reads through MiXCR. The sample shows approximately 42,000 clones, less than 25% of them seen only once. The specimen was tumor tissue. These receptors were collected from a female donor with papillary thyroid cancer or a benign thyroid nodule (not recorded which). Some clones in this sample may be carry-over from other donors' samples. Both conserved end residues are part of each CDR3. The order of the fields is D gene, V gene, J gene, clone size, CDR3 protein, CDR3 DNA. The D gene is left open where the match is weak. Clone size appears in some rows only: once, few, many, or a class for an expanded clone.

TRBD2	TRBV10-3	TRBJ2-1	NA	CAISELAGYSYNEQFF	TGTGCCATCAGTGAGCTAGCGGGATACTCCTACAATGAGCAGTTCTTC
TRBD1	TRBV12-3/TRBV12-4	TRBJ2-5	NA	CASSSSGGRETQYF	TGTGCCAGCAGTTCCTCAGGGGGTCGAGAGACCCAGTACTTC
NA	TRBV28	TRBJ1-2	many	CASRDRERGALDGYTF	TGTGCCAGCAGAGATCGGGAACGGGGGGCCCTCGATGGCTACACCTTC
NA	TRBV29-1	TRBJ1-2	few	CSVFHQSENYGYTF	TGCAGCGTTTTCCACCAATCCGAAAACTATGGCTACACCTTC
NA	TRBV6-1	TRBJ2-1	NA	CASWQAVNNEQFF	TGTGCCAGCTGGCAGGCTGTAAACAATGAGCAGTTCTTC
TRBD2	TRBV6-1	TRBJ2-7	NA	CASSLTSGDYSYEQYF	TGTGCCAGCAGCCTCACCTCCGGGGACTATAGCTACGAGCAGTACTTC
TRBD1	TRBV11-2	TRBJ2-7	NA	CASSLTGAYEQYF	TGTGCCAGCAGCTTAACAGGGGCCTACGAGCAGTACTTC
NA	TRBV11-3	TRBJ2-1	NA	CASSLGRNNEQFF	TGTGCCAGCAGCTTAGGAAGGAACAATGAGCAGTTCTTC
TRBD1	TRBV7-2	TRBJ1-2	NA	CASSPGQGNYGGYTF	TGTGCCAGCAGCCCGGGACAGGGAAATTACGGTGGCTACACCTTC
NA	TRBV11-2	TRBJ2-1	NA	CASSVTSSAYNEQFF	TGTGCCAGCAGTGTGACTAGTTCGGCCTACAATGAGCAGTTCTTC
NA	TRBV6-1	TRBJ2-7	NA	CASSEVAVTYEQYF	TGTGCCAGCAGTGAGGTAGCGGTAACCTACGAGCAGTACTTC
NA	TRBV10-3	TRBJ2-7	few	CAISDTPAGMSSYEQYF	TGTGCCATCAGCGATACCCCCGCCGGAATGAGCTCCTACGAGCAGTACTTC
NA	TRBV7-2	TRBJ2-5	many	CASSNIKDGEETQYF	TGTGCCAGCAGCAACATCAAAGACGGGGAAGAGACCCAGTACTTC
NA	TRBV7-2	TRBJ2-3	NA	CASSLVVSTDTQYF	TGTGCCAGCAGCTTAGTTGTTAGCACAGATACGCAGTATTTT
NA	TRBV6-1	TRBJ1-2	few	CASSVDPRNYGYTF	TGTGCCAGCAGTGTTGACCCTAGGAACTATGGCTACACCTTC
TRBD1	TRBV6-1	TRBJ1-2	NA	CASSEGTGVNYGYTF	TGTGCCAGCAGTGAAGGCACAGGGGTAAACTATGGCTACACCTTC
NA	TRBV30	TRBJ1-6	many	CAWSPTTNFNSPLHF	TGTGCCTGGAGTCCTACTACCAATTTTAATTCACCCCTCCACTTT
NA	TRBV20-1	TRBJ2-5	NA	CSAQDLLDQQETQYF	TGCAGTGCTCAAGACCTCCTGGACCAACAAGAGACCCAGTACTTC
NA	TRBV28	TRBJ2-7	many	CASSTTKHTKYEQYF	TGTGCCAGCAGCACAACGAAACATACAAAGTACGAGCAGTACTTC
NA	TRBV4-1	TRBJ2-7	NA	CASSQDGSRGAYEQYF	TGCGCCAGCAGCCAAGATGGGTCTAGGGGCGCGTACGAGCAGTACTTC
TRBD1	TRBV9	TRBJ1-4	many	CASSGGQEGEKLFF	TGTGCCAGCAGCGGCGGACAGGAGGGTGAAAAACTGTTTTTT
TRBD1	TRBV20-1	TRBJ1-3	few	CSARDDRVGNTIYF	TGCAGTGCTAGAGATGACAGGGTGGGAAACACCATATATTTT
NA	TRBV12-3/TRBV12-4	TRBJ1-2	few	CAIRLAGNLLDHNYGYTF	TGTGCCATCAGATTGGCGGGCAACCTCCTAGATCATAACTATGGCTACACCTTC
NA	TRBV12-3/TRBV12-4	TRBJ2-7	many	CASSLMGGPGNEQYF	TGTGCCAGCAGTTTGATGGGCGGGCCTGGGAACGAGCAGTACTTC
NA	TRBV11-3	TRBJ1-3	many	CASSEGFSGNTIYF	TGTGCCAGCAGCGAGGGGTTTTCTGGAAACACCATATATTTT
NA	TRBV5-1	TRBJ1-2	NA	CASSIGTPNYGYTF	TGCGCCAGCAGCATCGGGACTCCCAACTATGGCTACACCTTC
NA	TRBV5-4	TRBJ1-2	many	CASSLERAGAFGGYTF	TGTGCCAGCAGCTTGGAGAGGGCGGGGGCCTTCGGAGGCTACACCTTC
TRBD1	TRBV30	TRBJ1-1	many	CAWQGGTRDSYTEAFF	TGTGCCTGGCAAGGAGGAACTCGGGACAGTTACACTGAAGCTTTCTTT
NA	TRBV6-4	TRBJ2-3	many	CASSASTGSTDTQYF	TGTGCCAGCAGTGCCTCGACAGGTAGCACAGATACGCAGTATTTT
TRBD2	TRBV20-1	TRBJ2-7	NA	CSAYPAGGLAEGRQYF	TGCAGTGCTTACCCTGCTGGAGGACTAGCGGAGGGGAGGCAGTACTTC
NA	TRBV2	TRBJ2-2	medium-sized	CASRIANTGELFF	TGTGCCAGCAGAATCGCGAACACCGGGGAGCTGTTTTTT
NA	TRBV3-1	TRBJ2-3	many	CASSHSGRGTITDTQYF	TGTGCCAGCAGCCATTCCGGTCGCGGGACCATCACAGATACGCAGTATTTT
NA	TRBV5-1	TRBJ2-7	many	CASSLSRGSYEQYF	TGCGCCAGCAGCTTGTCCAGGGGCTCCTACGAGCAGTACTTC
NA	TRBV6-1	TRBJ2-7	few	CASSEQERYEQYF	TGTGCCAGCAGTGAACAGGAACGATACGAGCAGTACTTC
NA	TRBV14	TRBJ2-5	NA	CASSQETRGTQYF	TGTGCCAGCAGCCAAGAAACTAGGGGGACCCAGTACTTC
NA	TRBV10-3	TRBJ1-2	NA	CAISEWGTVYGYTF	TGTGCCATCAGTGAATGGGGTACAGTCTATGGCTACACCTTC
NA	TRBV4-2	TRBJ1-2	many	CASSQESVRLGDGYTF	TGTGCCAGCAGCCAAGAATCAGTCCGACTCGGGGATGGCTACACCTTC
TRBD1	TRBV28	TRBJ2-7	NA	CASSFGGQGHEQYF	TGTGCCAGCAGTTTCGGGGGACAGGGCCACGAGCAGTACTTC
NA	TRBV7-2	TRBJ1-5	NA	CASSLDIYQPQHF	TGTGCCAGCAGCTTAGACATATATCAGCCCCAGCATTTT
NA	TRBV12-3/TRBV12-4	TRBJ2-6	many	CASGSSGANVLTF	TGTGCCAGCGGGAGCTCTGGGGCCAACGTCCTGACTTTC
NA	TRBV20-1	TRBJ2-3	few	CSAIRSVPTDTQYF	TGCAGTGCTATTCGTAGCGTTCCTACAGATACGCAGTATTTT
TRBD2	TRBV30	TRBJ2-1	NA	CAWSVLGTSGSNEQFF	TGTGCCTGGAGTGTACTCGGGACTAGCGGGAGTAATGAGCAGTTCTTC
TRBD1	TRBV20-1	TRBJ1-2	NA	CSARDKAGQGVKYGYTF	TGCAGTGCTAGAGATAAGGCGGGACAGGGCGTAAAATATGGCTACACCTTC
NA	TRBV15	TRBJ1-3	NA	CATSSFLDSEGNTIYF	TGTGCCACCAGCAGTTTCTTAGACAGTGAAGGAAACACCATATATTTT
NA	TRBV5-4	TRBJ1-1	many	CASSLELGRGNEAFF	TGTGCCAGCAGCTTAGAGTTAGGCAGGGGTAATGAAGCTTTCTTT
TRBD2	TRBV11-2	TRBJ2-1	NA	CASSLEAGVAYNEQFF	TGTGCCAGCAGCTTAGAAGCGGGAGTGGCTTACAATGAGCAGTTCTTC
NA	TRBV5-5	TRBJ2-7	many	CASSSGGGGEQYF	TGTGCCAGCAGCTCTGGTGGAGGCGGTGAGCAGTACTTC
NA	TRBV30	TRBJ2-7	few	CAWSVVNGLYEQYF	TGTGCCTGGAGTGTAGTTAACGGCCTATACGAGCAGTACTTC
TRBD2	TRBV6-5	TRBJ2-6	large	CASSYSGLAGAGANVLTF	TGTGCCAGCAGTTACTCTGGTCTAGCGGGGGCTGGGGCCAACGTCCTGACTTTC
NA	TRBV5-6	TRBJ2-1	few	CASSLRGLGWNEQFF	TGTGCCAGCAGCTTGCGGGGGTTGGGTTGGAATGAGCAGTTCTTC
NA	TRBV13	TRBJ2-5	many	CASSPRWGDQETQYF	TGTGCCAGCAGCCCCCGTTGGGGGGACCAAGAGACCCAGTACTTC
NA	TRBV7-6	TRBJ2-2	many	CASSLGAVGELFF	TGTGCCAGCAGCTTAGGCGCCGTCGGGGAGCTGTTTTTT
NA	TRBV29-1	TRBJ1-2	few	CSVVWGNGYTF	TGCAGCGTTGTTTGGGGTAATGGCTACACCTTC
TRBD2	TRBV20-1	TRBJ2-3	NA	CSARLREGLSTDTQYF	TGCAGTGCTAGATTACGGGAGGGCCTCAGCACAGATACGCAGTATTTT
TRBD1	TRBV5-1	TRBJ2-7	NA	CASETGTGVNEQYF	TGCGCCAGTGAAACCGGGACAGGGGTAAACGAGCAGTACTTC
TRBD1	TRBV19	TRBJ2-7	many	CASSQLTGSHFEQYF	TGTGCCAGTAGCCAATTGACAGGGTCCCATTTCGAGCAGTACTTC
NA	TRBV4-1	TRBJ1-5	NA	CASSQGDSNNQPQHF	TGCGCCAGCAGCCAGGGGGACTCCAACAATCAGCCCCAGCATTTT
NA	TRBV9	TRBJ2-3	NA	CASSVRGLVTDTQYF	TGTGCCAGCAGCGTAAGGGGGTTGGTAACAGATACGCAGTATTTT